The rows below give T cell receptor beta chains drawn from one sample of a study of Ad26.COV2.S vaccination and SARS-CoV-2 variants. Profiled with immunoSEQ multiplex PCR; TCRdb holds only in-frame clones, not every one. The data show about 440,000 clones, 90% seen once. Sequencing was performed on peripheral blood, taken in a trial of Ad26.COV2.S vaccine versus placebo. The origin of the receptors is a person aged 18-60 years who received the Ad26.COV2.S COVID-19 vaccine or a placebo. Both conserved end residues are part of each CDR3.

J: TRBJ1-6
V: TRBV11-3
CDR3: CASSLEKVGRLRYF

J: TRBJ1-1
V: TRBV11-2
CDR3: CASSGGQSNTEAFF

J: TRBJ2-7
V: TRBV6-1
CDR3: CASSESGTSGSYEQYF

J: TRBJ2-2
V: TRBV9
CDR3: CASSPRAGANTGELFF

J: TRBJ2-7
V: TRBV7-6
CDR3: CASSGSGRATYEQYF

J: TRBJ2-1
V: TRBV14
CDR3: CASSQAKGDVSYNEQFF

J: TRBJ2-1
V: TRBV24-1
CDR3: CATSDSPGLAGGITNQEQFF

J: TRBJ1-3
V: TRBV7-8
CDR3: CASSLASTGSSGNTIYF

J: TRBJ2-2
V: TRBV6-5
CDR3: CASSLRRRNTGELFF

J: TRBJ2-7
V: TRBV13
CDR3: CASSSGYEQYF

J: TRBJ1-1
V: TRBV28
CDR3: CASTKRRDTEAFF

J: TRBJ2-1
V: TRBV5-1
CDR3: CASSLDAGASYNEQFF

J: TRBJ2-5
V: TRBV6-2/TRBV6-3
CDR3: CASSYHGRGETQYF

J: TRBJ2-5
V: TRBV28
CDR3: CASSLGDQTQYF

J: TRBJ2-7
V: TRBV7-5
CDR3: CARTIYEQYF

J: TRBJ1-5
V: TRBV15
CDR3: CATSQGHGNQPQHF

J: TRBJ2-7
V: TRBV3-1/TRBV3-2
CDR3: CASSPGLAGGGEEYF

J: TRBJ1-2
V: TRBV3-1/TRBV3-2
CDR3: CASSQRIGVYGYTF

J: TRBJ1-1
V: TRBV27
CDR3: CASSLRGILNTEAFF

J: TRBJ2-3
V: TRBV5-1
CDR3: CASKETSGRTDTQYF

J: TRBJ1-2
V: TRBV28
CDR3: CASSFPGARGNYGYTF

J: TRBJ2-1
V: TRBV2
CDR3: CASSLELLSYNEQFF

J: TRBJ2-3
V: TRBV6-5
CDR3: CASSLSTSGRADTQYF

J: TRBJ2-3
V: TRBV7-6
CDR3: CASSLGASGTDTQYF

J: TRBJ2-3
V: TRBV27
CDR3: CASSPAWGSSTDTQYF

J: TRBJ1-3
V: TRBV28
CDR3: CASSTSGQGRSGNTIYF

J: TRBJ2-1
V: TRBV11-2
CDR3: CASSLGNLNEQFF

J: TRBJ2-1
V: TRBV3-1/TRBV3-2
CDR3: CASSGGRFSGTSYNEQFF

J: TRBJ1-2
V: TRBV21-1
CDR3: CASSKAGLDYGYTF

J: TRBJ2-7
V: TRBV6-2/TRBV6-3
CDR3: CASSWGLAGLSYEQYF

J: TRBJ2-1
V: TRBV9
CDR3: CASSEPRDIRTSGRGGKAYNEQFF

J: TRBJ2-1
V: TRBV5-4
CDR3: CASSLLSGSSYNEQFF

J: TRBJ2-1
V: TRBV9
CDR3: CASSVGLVSYNEQFF

J: TRBJ2-6
V: TRBV6-4
CDR3: CASSDNSGANVLTF

J: TRBJ2-2
V: TRBV28
CDR3: CASSPFRGFGGELFF

J: TRBJ1-1
V: TRBV4-2
CDR3: CASSQGQGRTEAFF

J: TRBJ1-6
V: TRBV27
CDR3: CASYRDRDVGGLNSPLHF

J: TRBJ2-7
V: TRBV5-4
CDR3: CASSLVGRVGEQYF

J: TRBJ2-7
V: TRBV5-1
CDR3: CASSRDRGVFYEQYF

J: TRBJ2-1
V: TRBV24-1
CDR3: CATSDEQGYNEQFF

J: TRBJ2-7
V: TRBV4-2
CDR3: CASSQASSDGSYEQYF

J: TRBJ2-5
V: TRBV7-3
CDR3: CASSVMGQETQYF

J: TRBJ2-5
V: TRBV11-2
CDR3: CASSPPALGSETQYF

J: TRBJ2-1
V: TRBV2
CDR3: CANLAASYNEQFF